Presented here are 21 T cell receptor beta chains from one specimen sequenced in a study of blood T cell repertoires in COVID-19. Only in-frame clones appear in the TCRdb table, and some are missing; sequencing was by immunoSEQ multiplex PCR. The table shows some 200,000 clones, with roughly 86% occurring only once. Sequencing was done on a sample of peripheral blood. The receptors shown here come from a woman between 45 and 65 years old with active or convalescent COVID-19.

This clone turned up a few times. This chain connects TRBV6-6 to TRBJ1-1; no clear D gene. In germline, CDR1 is MNHNY, CDR2 SVGAGI (reference sequence). The CDR3 sequence is 12 residues long. Trimming took 4 bases from V and 6 from J, leaving 9 bases between them. CDR3 sequence reads: CASSWSIAEAFF. CDR3 nucleotides: TGTGCCAGCAGTTGGAGCATCGCTGAAGCTTTCTTT.

This clone was picked up one time. CDR3 loop: CASRLYEQYV. The CDR3 DNA sequence: TGTGCCAGCCGTCTCTACGAGCAGTACGTC. V is TRBV9 and J is TRBJ2-7; D gene unclear. The CDR3 is 10 amino acids. CDR1 SGDLS and CDR2 YYNGEE come from the germline V gene. V lost 7 bases, J lost 3 bases, and 5 bases lay in between.

This chain connects TRBV4-1 to TRBJ1-1; D might be TRBD1 (6 bases). Trimming shortened V by 2 bases and J by 3 bases, and 10 bases separated the two germline ends. Germline CDR1 reads MGHRA; CDR2 reads YSYEKL. The CDR3 sequence is 14 residues long. This CDR3 reads CASSQQTGYTEAFF. In DNA form, the CDR3 reads TGCGCCAGCAGCCAACAGACAGGCTACACTGAAGCTTTCTTT.

V is TRBV19 and J is TRBJ2-1, with TRBD2 matching over 7 bases. J was trimmed by 0 bases and V by 7 bases; bases with no gene match: 12. CDR3 length: 17 amino acids. Germline-derived CDR1 and CDR2 are LNHDA and SQIVND (reference sequence). The CDR3 region is CASIPLPAGSSYNEQFF. The CDR3 DNA is TGTGCCAGTATCCCCCTCCCAGCGGGAAGCTCCTACAATGAGCAGTTCTTC.

J is TRBJ1-5 and V is TRBV6-5; TRBD1 matches at 7 bases. V shed 7 bases and J 5 bases; nucleotides not matched to a gene: 8. CDR3 size: 14 residues. Germline V gene data show CDR1 as MNHEY and CDR2 as SVGAGI. CDR3 residues: CASKDRLRDQPQHF. The CDR3 bases are TGTGCCAGCAAGGACAGGCTGAGGGATCAGCCCCAGCATTTT.

This clone was found once. The chain links TRBV3-1 (or the pseudogene TRBV3-2) to TRBJ2-7, with 7 bases fitting TRBD1. Germline assignment: CDR1 LGHDT and CDR2 YNNKEL (reference sequence). The length of the CDR3 is 14 residues. Trimming took 6 bases from V and 2 from J; bases not matched to a gene: 7. The CDR3 coding sequence is TGTGCCAGCAGAAGGACAGGTGGGACCTACGAGCAGTACTTC. Its protein product is CASRRTGGTYEQYF.

The chain employs TRBV5-1 and TRBJ2-3; perhaps TRBD2 as D (7 bases). V was cut by 0 bases and J by 3 bases, with 17 bases left in between. The CDR3 runs to 17 residues. CDR1 is SGHRS and CDR2 is YFSETQ in the germline V gene. CDR3 sequence reads: CASSLEKRGAGTDTQYF. The CDR3 DNA sequence: TGCGCCAGCAGCTTGGAGAAACGGGGGGCGGGGACAGATACGCAGTATTTT.

This clone was seen only once. V usage is TRBV7-8 and J usage is TRBJ1-3; D is possibly TRBD1 (5 bases). The CDR3 is 17 residues long. Looked up from germline, CDR1 is SGHVS and CDR2 is FQNEAQ. Deletions cut 3 bases from V and 4 bases from J, with 19 bases between. CDR3 DNA sequence: TGTGCCAGCAGCTTTAATTCGTTTTCAGGGTTCGGAAACACCATATATTTT. Its protein product is CASSFNSFSGFGNTIYF.

CDR3 residues: CASTPFRQANEKLFF. The CDR3 DNA sequence: TGTGCCAGCACCCCTTTCAGACAGGCTAATGAAAAACTGTTTTTT. The chain recombines TRBV28 with TRBJ1-4, with D possibly TRBD1 on 6 matching bases. Germline V gene data show CDR1 as MDHEN and CDR2 as SYDVKM. The CDR3 consists of 15 residues. V was cut by 7 bases and J by 3 bases, with 15 bases left in between.

V and J are TRBV14 and TRBJ2-1, with 11 positions matching TRBD2. The CDR3 has 16 amino acids. The germline V gene encodes CDR1 SGHDN and CDR2 FVKESK. With V trimmed by 4 bases and J by 10 bases, 12 bases remained unmatched. The CDR3 nucleotides are TGTGCCAGCAGCCCGCTCGGTAGCGGGGGGGCCCGGGAGCAGTTCTTC. Translating it yields CASSPLGSGGAREQFF.

The gene calls are TRBV15 and TRBJ1-5, with unresolved D. V was shortened by 1 base and J by 0 bases, with 10 bases between the two germline ends. Germline assignment: CDR1 LNHNV and CDR2 YYDKDF (reference sequence). This CDR3 comprises 16 residues. CDR3: CATSRGSYYSNQPQHF. The CDR3 nucleotides read TGTGCCACCAGCAGAGGGTCATACTATAGCAATCAGCCCCAGCATTTT.

J is TRBJ1-1 and V is TRBV24-1; D is unresolved. This CDR3 comprises 13 residues. V dropped 5 bases and J dropped 1 base, with 7 bases sitting between them. Germline CDR1 KGHDR, CDR2 SFDVKD. The CDR3, as DNA: TGTGCCACCAGTGCTCAGGAGAACACTGAAGCTTTCTTT. Translation gives CATSAQENTEAFF.

J is TRBJ2-7 and V is TRBV19, with 8 positions matching TRBD2. The V segment lost 3 bases and the J segment 3 bases; nucleotides outside the gene matches: 16. CDR1 and CDR2 (germline): LNHDA, SQIVND (reference sequence). The CDR3 spans 18 residues. The CDR3, as DNA: TGTGCCAGTAGTATGGGCTCAGCGGGAGTGGGGGAGGACTACGAGCAGTACTTC. Amino acids: CASSMGSAGVGEDYEQYF.

The V and J genes are TRBV6-6 and TRBJ2-3; D unclear. Germline-derived CDR1 and CDR2 are MNHNY and SVGAGI (reference sequence). The CDR3 contains 13 residues. V lost 10 bases and J 7 bases, leaving 18 bases between the germline ends. In DNA form, the CDR3 reads TGTGCCACCGCGATTAGAGGTGATCATACGCAGTATTTT. Translating gives CATAIRGDHTQYF.

The chain employs TRBV19 and TRBJ1-1; TRBD1 might be the D (5 bases). This CDR3 has 15 amino acids. Trimming pared 4 bases from V and 0 bases from J, leaving 12 bases between. Germline loops: CDR1 LNHDA, CDR2 SQIVND (reference sequence). The CDR3 here is CASSTQGFMNTEAFF. In DNA form, the CDR3 reads TGTGCCAGTAGTACCCAGGGATTTATGAACACTGAAGCTTTCTTT.

The J gene is TRBJ1-1, the V gene TRBV5-1, with TRBD1 as a possible D gene (5 bases). This CDR3 is 15 amino acids long. V was pared by 4 bases and J by 2 bases, with 15 bases between. Looked up from germline, CDR1 is SGHRS and CDR2 is YFSETQ. The DNA for the CDR3 is TGCGCCAGCAGCCCCCGCAGGGTCGAAAACACTGAAGCTTTCTTT. Translation gives CASSPRRVENTEAFF.

The rearrangement uses TRBV19 and TRBJ1-1, with D hard to call. CDR3 length: 14 amino acids. Germline V gene data show CDR1 as LNHDA and CDR2 as SQIVND (reference sequence). Trimming shortened V by 10 bases and J by 0 bases, and 15 bases separated the two germline ends. CDR3 nucleotides: TGTGCCACCCGACTCGCGGGCATGAACACTGAAGCTTTCTTT. Translating it yields CATRLAGMNTEAFF. The variable domain in full, with the rest retrieved from reference TRBV19 and TRBJ1-1, is DGGITQSPKYLFRKEGQNVTLSCEQNLNHDAMYWYRQDPGQGLRLIYYSQIVNDFQKGDIAEGYSVSREKKESFPLTVTSAQKNPTAFYLCATRLAGMNTEAFFGQGTRLTVV.

This clone has a handful of counts. The chain is built from TRBV5-1 and TRBJ1-6; D not resolved. CDR3 size: 14 residues. Between the trimmed V and J ends, which lost 2 bases and 10 bases, there was a span of 13 bases. Germline values: CDR1 SGHRS, CDR2 YFSETQ. DNA for the CDR3: TGCGCCAGCAGCTTAGGGAGTTTGGGGTCACCCCTCCACTTT. Amino acid sequence: CASSLGSLGSPLHF. Variable domain in full (rest from reference TRBV5-1 and TRBJ1-6): KAGVTQTPRYLIKTRGQQVTLSCSPISGHRSVSWYQQTPGQGLQFLFEYFSETQRNKGNFPGRFSGRQFSNSRSEMNVSTLELGDSALYLCASSLGSLGSPLHFGNGTRLTVT.

The chain joins TRBV15 to TRBJ1-2; D possibly corresponds to TRBD1 (5 bases). This CDR3 is 12 amino acids long. Per the germline V gene, CDR1 is LNHNV and CDR2 is YYDKDF (reference sequence). Between the trimmed V and J ends, which lost 5 bases and 7 bases, there was a span of 11 bases. Here the CDR3 reads CATSQGEGGYTF. The CDR3 DNA reads as TGTGCCACCAGCCAAGGGGAGGGTGGCTACACCTTC.

This clone showed up just a few times. J is TRBJ1-3 and V is TRBV5-1, with D uncertain. Per germline, CDR1 SGHRS and CDR2 YFSETQ. The CDR3 consists of 14 residues. With 2 bases removed from V and 0 bases from J, the gap between germline ends came to 6 bases. The CDR3 reads CASSFDNSGNTIYF. The CDR3 DNA reads TGCGCCAGCAGCTTCGACAACTCTGGAAACACCATATATTTT.

The rearrangement uses TRBV28 and TRBJ2-7, with 9 bases that match TRBD1. This CDR3 is 16 amino acids long. V shed 2 bases and J 5 bases; nucleotides not matched to a gene: 10. CDR1 and CDR2 from the germline V gene are MDHEN and SYDVKM. CDR3 sequence (DNA): TGTGCCAGCAGTTTAGGGACCGGGACAGGGTGGGACGAGCAGTACTTC. Amino acid sequence: CASSLGTGTGWDEQYF.